The rows below give T cell receptor beta chains drawn from one sample of a study of a mutant IDH1 vaccine in newly diagnosed glioma. No cognate antigen is known for these TCRs. The table came from immunoSEQ multiplex PCR; TCRdb's copy has only in-frame clones and leaves some out. Of some 70,000 clones in the sample, 84% were seen once. The sequences come from PBMCs, collected from a glioma patient whose treatment included an IDH1 peptide vaccine. The receptors here all came from a young man with glioma. CDR3s include the opening cysteine and the closing phenylalanine or tryptophan. The D gene is left open where the match is weak. Rows may omit the clone size; those that give it use once, few, many or a size class.

>.|TRBV15|TRBJ2-1|once
TGTGCCACCAGCAGGGGTCGGGGAATGAACAGGGAAAGGCGCAATGAGCAGTTCTTC
CATSRGRGMNRERRNEQFF
>.|TRBV27|TRBJ2-7|.
TGTGCCAGCAGCCCCTTTCGTGGGCCCCGGGGAGACGAGCAGTACTTC
CASSPFRGPRGDEQYF
>.|TRBV1|TRBJ1-1|few
TGCACCAGCAGCCAAGGGCCTGTGAACACTGAAGCTTTCTTT
CTSSQGPVNTEAFF
>.|TRBV7-2|TRBJ2-5|.
TGTGCCAGCAGCTTACCTACGCTTACTCAAGAGACCCAGTACTTC
CASSLPTLTQETQYF
>.|TRBV6-5|TRBJ1-2|.
TGTGCCAGCAGTTACTCTAGACAGTTAAGTGGCTACACCTTC
CASSYSRQLSGYTF
>.|TRBV7-9|TRBJ1-1|.
TGTGCCAGCAGCTTAGATGAGTGGACAGCCCCGAACACTGAAGCTTTCTTT
CASSLDEWTAPNTEAFF
>.|TRBV7-9|TRBJ1-4|.
TGTGCCAGCAGCCCGCTCGAGGGGGGGCCGAATGAAAAACTGTTTTTT
CASSPLEGGPNEKLFF
>.|TRBV28|TRBJ1-5|.
TGTGCCAGCAGTGAAACCGACGGTAGCAATCAGCCCCAGCATTTT
CASSETDGSNQPQHF
>.|TRBV2|TRBJ1-2|.
TGTGCCAGCAGTGGCCTAGCAGGGTCTCGCTATGGCTACACCTTC
CASSGLAGSRYGYTF
>.|TRBV30|TRBJ1-5|.
TGTGCCTGGAAAGAGCTGCACAATAGCAATCAGCCCCAGCATTTT
CAWKELHNSNQPQHF
>.|TRBV6-5|TRBJ2-7|.
TGTGCCAGCAGTTACGGCGGGACCGACGAGCAGTACTTC
CASSYGGTDEQYF
>TRBD1|TRBV30|TRBJ1-2|.
TGTGCCTGGAGTGCCCCCGGGACAGGGGGTCGTGGCTACACCTTC
CAWSAPGTGGRGYTF
>TRBD1|TRBV13|TRBJ2-2|.
TGTGCCAGCAGCTTAGTCCGACAGGGCATCCCGGGCCGCAACACCGGGGAGCTGTTTTTT
CASSLVRQGIPGRNTGELFF
>TRBD1|TRBV5-1|TRBJ2-5|once
TGCGCCAGCAGCCCCCCAGTAGGGACAGGGCAAGAGACCCAGTACTTC
CASSPPVGTGQETQYF
>.|TRBV6-5|TRBJ2-7|.
TGTGCCAGCAGTTACTCGAAGGGCGAGCAGTACTTC
CASSYSKGEQYF
>TRBD1|TRBV28|TRBJ2-7|.
TGTGCCAGCAGTTCATCCCTGACAGGGGAGAGGAACTACGAGCAGTACTTC
CASSSSLTGERNYEQYF
>.|TRBV27|TRBJ1-1|few
TGTGCCAGCAGTCCCTCAGGGGCGAACACTGAAGCTTTCTTT
CASSPSGANTEAFF
>.|TRBV14|TRBJ1-1|.
TGTGCCAGCAGCCGCATCAGGCGAGGGGTAGGGAACACTGAAGCTTTCTTT
CASSRIRRGVGNTEAFF